Listed below are T cell receptor beta chains from one sample, sequenced in a study of blood T cell repertoires in COVID-19. Sequencing used immunoSEQ multiplex PCR; TCRdb keeps in-frame clones, though not all of them. The sample has 50,000 or so clones; roughly 82% are singletons. The sample comprised peripheral blood. These receptors originate from a middle-aged man with acute or convalescent COVID-19. Each CDR3 is given with its conserved first and last residue. The order of the fields is CDR3 protein, CDR3 DNA, V gene, D gene, J gene, clone size. The D gene is left open where the match is weak. Only some rows state a clone size, as once, few, many or a class for expanded clones.

CDR3: CASSFSPTRTWESYTF
DNA: TGCGCCAGCAGCTTTTCTCCGACTCGCACTTGGGAGAGCTACACCTTC
V: TRBV5-1
D: .
J: TRBJ1-2
size: .

CDR3: CASSARLAGTDEQFF
DNA: TGTGCCAGCAGCGCCCGACTAGCGGGGACGGATGAGCAGTTCTTC
V: TRBV5-4
D: TRBD2
J: TRBJ2-1
size: .

CDR3: CASSPNPGAQVNTEAFF
DNA: TGTGCCAGCTCACCAAACCCAGGCGCCCAAGTGAACACTGAAGCTTTCTTT
V: TRBV18
D: .
J: TRBJ1-1
size: once

CDR3: CAWSVLGFKGTDTQYF
DNA: TGTGCCTGGAGTGTACTAGGATTTAAGGGCACAGATACGCAGTATTTT
V: TRBV30
D: .
J: TRBJ2-3
size: .

CDR3: CASSVRWETQYF
DNA: TGTGCCAGCAGTGTACGGTGGGAGACCCAGTACTTC
V: TRBV2
D: .
J: TRBJ2-5
size: .

CDR3: CASSLTGDRTPTGELFF
DNA: TGTGCCAGCAGCTTAACGGGCGACCGTACCCCCACCGGGGAGCTGTTTTTT
V: TRBV7-3
D: .
J: TRBJ2-2
size: .

CDR3: CASSLTPGQGHNEQFF
DNA: TGCGCCAGCAGCTTGACCCCGGGACAGGGACACAATGAGCAGTTCTTC
V: TRBV5-1
D: TRBD1
J: TRBJ2-1
size: .

CDR3: CASSQDWAGGSGNTIYF
DNA: TGCGCCAGCAGCCAAGATTGGGCGGGGGGGTCTGGAAACACCATATATTTT
V: TRBV4-1
D: .
J: TRBJ1-3
size: .

CDR3: CASSLTGGSSTDTQYF
DNA: TGTGCCAGCAGCCTCACAGGGGGCTCTAGCACAGATACGCAGTATTTT
V: TRBV7-6
D: TRBD1
J: TRBJ2-3
size: .

CDR3: CASSTGQGWYEQFF
DNA: TGTGCCAGCAGTACTGGACAGGGGTGGTATGAGCAGTTCTTC
V: TRBV6-6
D: TRBD1
J: TRBJ2-1
size: .

CDR3: CASSTTGARNEKLFF
DNA: TGTGCCAGCAGCACGACAGGGGCCCGGAATGAAAAACTGTTTTTT
V: TRBV9
D: TRBD1
J: TRBJ1-4
size: .

CDR3: CATQGQVDEQYF
DNA: TGTGCCACCCAGGGACAGGTCGACGAGCAGTACTTC
V: TRBV6-5
D: TRBD1
J: TRBJ2-7
size: .

CDR3: CASSQVAGTSYNEQFF
DNA: TGTGCCAGCAGCCAGGTAGCGGGGACCTCCTACAATGAGCAGTTCTTC
V: TRBV7-3
D: TRBD2
J: TRBJ2-1
size: .

CDR3: CASSKGGTDTQYF
DNA: TGTGCCAGTAGTAAAGGAGGCACAGATACGCAGTATTTT
V: TRBV19
D: .
J: TRBJ2-3
size: .

CDR3: CASSFHTSGPNNEQFF
DNA: TGTGCCAGCAGTTTCCATACTAGCGGACCGAACAATGAGCAGTTCTTC
V: TRBV6-5
D: TRBD2
J: TRBJ2-1
size: .

CDR3: CASSHPGTGAEAFF
DNA: TGTGCCAGCAGCCATCCCGGGACAGGGGCTGAAGCTTTCTTT
V: TRBV4-2
D: TRBD1
J: TRBJ1-1
size: .